The T cell receptor beta chain described here comes from a study of T cell repertoires in cytomegalovirus infection. Overall study: Researchers turned to recently identified HLA-C-restricted CMV epitopes as well as well-studied HLA-B-restricted ones. CMV infection together with matching HLA type was indicated by public TCR beta signatures.

TCRdb reprocessed the reads with MiXCR, giving one entry per CDR3 protein. Among about 830,000 distinct CDR3 sequences listed, 32% were seen once. Comments on this clonotype: The antigen is undetermined.

The CDR3 length is 15 residues. The germline gives CDR1 LGHDT, CDR2 YNNKEL (reference sequence). V was shortened by 1 base and J by 0 bases, with 10 bases between the two germline ends. Study-wide results and caveats: The cumulative frequency of public TCR beta families identified carriers of CMV plus the relevant HLA. HLA-C-restricted, CMV-specific TCR beta clonotypes were dominant ex vivo.

The chain uses TRBV3-1 and TRBJ2-7; D is perhaps TRBD1 (6 bases). The sequence came from a human donor in good health (CMV status not recorded). Some clones in this sample may be carry-over from other donors' samples. Sequences were derived from cultured CD8+ T cells from PBMCs, sampled from culture after CMV antigen stimulation. In DNA form, the CDR3 reads TGTGCCAGCAGCCAAGTGGACAGCGTCTCCTACGAGCAGTACTTC. The encoded protein is CASSQVDSVSYEQYF.